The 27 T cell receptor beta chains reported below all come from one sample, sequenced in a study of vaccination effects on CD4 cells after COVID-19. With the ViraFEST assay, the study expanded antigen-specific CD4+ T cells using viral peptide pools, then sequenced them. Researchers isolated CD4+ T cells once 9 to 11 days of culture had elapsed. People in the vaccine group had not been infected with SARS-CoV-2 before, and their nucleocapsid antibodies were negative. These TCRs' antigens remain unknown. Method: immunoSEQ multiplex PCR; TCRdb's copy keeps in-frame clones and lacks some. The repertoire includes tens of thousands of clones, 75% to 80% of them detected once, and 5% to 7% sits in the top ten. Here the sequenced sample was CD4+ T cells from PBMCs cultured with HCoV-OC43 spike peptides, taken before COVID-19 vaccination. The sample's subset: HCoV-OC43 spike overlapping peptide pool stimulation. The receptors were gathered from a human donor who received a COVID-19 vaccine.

The CDR3 loop is CASSDKRPRGGNTIYF. In nucleotides, the CDR3 is TGTGCCAGCAGTGACAAACGGCCTCGCGGTGGAAACACCATATATTTT. This chain uses TRBV6-4 with TRBJ1-3; no definite D call. Germline assignment: CDR1 MRHNA and CDR2 SNTAGT. Trimming left V 2 bases short and J 3 bases short, with 14 bases between. The CDR3 loop spans 16 amino acids.

CDR3 residues: CATSAGQGTDTQYF. The CDR3 DNA reads as TGTGCCACCAGTGCCGGACAGGGGACAGATACGCAGTATTTT. The chain carries TRBV24-1 and TRBJ2-3, with TRBD1 matching 9 bases. Germline CDR1 and CDR2: KGHDR and SFDVKD. The CDR3 spans 14 residues. Trimming cost V 5 bases and J 3 bases; bases outside gene matches: 2.

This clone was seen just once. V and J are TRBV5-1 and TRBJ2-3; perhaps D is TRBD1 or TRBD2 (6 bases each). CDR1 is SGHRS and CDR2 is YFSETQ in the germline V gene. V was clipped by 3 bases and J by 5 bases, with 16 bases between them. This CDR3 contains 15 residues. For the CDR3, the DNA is TGCGCCAGCAGCTCCAGCCCGGGGGCCGAAGATACGCAGTATTTT. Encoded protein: CASSSSPGAEDTQYF.

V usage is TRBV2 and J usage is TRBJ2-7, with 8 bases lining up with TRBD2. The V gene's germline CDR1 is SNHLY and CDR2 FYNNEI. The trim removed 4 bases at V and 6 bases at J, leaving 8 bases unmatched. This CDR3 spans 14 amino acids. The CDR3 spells CASSGAPGGGEQYV. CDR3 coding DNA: TGTGCCAGCAGTGGGGCCCCGGGGGGGGGCGAGCAGTACGTC.

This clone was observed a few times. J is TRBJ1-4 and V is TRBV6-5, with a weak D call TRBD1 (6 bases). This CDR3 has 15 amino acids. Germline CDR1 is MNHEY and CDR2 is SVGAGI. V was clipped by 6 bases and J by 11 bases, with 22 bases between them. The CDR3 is CASSPTGTISGKLFF. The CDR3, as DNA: TGTGCCAGCAGCCCCACCGGGACAATATCAGGGAAACTGTTTTTT.

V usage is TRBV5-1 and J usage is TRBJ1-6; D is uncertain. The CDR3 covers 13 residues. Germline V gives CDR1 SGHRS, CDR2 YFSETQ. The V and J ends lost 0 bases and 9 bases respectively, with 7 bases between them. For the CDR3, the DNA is TGCGCCAGCAGCTTGGCCGGTGTTTCACCCCTCCACTTT. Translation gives CASSLAGVSPLHF.

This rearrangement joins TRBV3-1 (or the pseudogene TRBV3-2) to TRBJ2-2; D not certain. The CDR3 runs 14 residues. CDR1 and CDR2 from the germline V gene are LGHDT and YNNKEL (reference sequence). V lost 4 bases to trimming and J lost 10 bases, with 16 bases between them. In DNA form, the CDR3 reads TGTGCCAGCAGCCTTATCCAGGTGACCTCGGAGCTGTTTTTT. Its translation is CASSLIQVTSELFF.

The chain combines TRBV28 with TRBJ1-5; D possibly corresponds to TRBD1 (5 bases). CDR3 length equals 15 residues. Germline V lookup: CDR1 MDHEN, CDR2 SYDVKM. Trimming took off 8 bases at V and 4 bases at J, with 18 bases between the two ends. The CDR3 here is CASGAGVSVNQPQHF. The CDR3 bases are TGTGCCAGCGGGGCAGGAGTCTCGGTAAATCAGCCCCAGCATTTT.

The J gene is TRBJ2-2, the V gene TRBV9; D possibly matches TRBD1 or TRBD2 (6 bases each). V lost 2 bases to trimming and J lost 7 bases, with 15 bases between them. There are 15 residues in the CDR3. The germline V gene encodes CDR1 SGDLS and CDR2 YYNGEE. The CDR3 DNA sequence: TGTGCCAGCAGCGTTTTTGGGGGGCCGGGCGGGGAGCTGTTTTTT. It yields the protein CASSVFGGPGGELFF.

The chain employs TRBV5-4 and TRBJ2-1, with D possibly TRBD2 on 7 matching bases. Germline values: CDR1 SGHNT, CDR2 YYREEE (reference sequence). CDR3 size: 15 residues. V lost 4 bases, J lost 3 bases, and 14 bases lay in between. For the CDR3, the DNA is TGTGCCAGCAGCCCGCGGGGGCCCCTCTACAATGAGCAGTTCTTC. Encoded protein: CASSPRGPLYNEQFF.

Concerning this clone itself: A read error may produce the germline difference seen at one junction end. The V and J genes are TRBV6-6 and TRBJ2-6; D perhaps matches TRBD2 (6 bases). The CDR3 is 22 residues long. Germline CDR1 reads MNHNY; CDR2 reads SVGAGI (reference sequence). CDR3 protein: CASSYYVLKGTSSTSGANVLTF. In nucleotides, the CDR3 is TGTGCCAGCAGCTACTACGTTCTTAAAGGGACTTCCAGTACCTCTGGGGCCAACGTCCTGACTTTC.

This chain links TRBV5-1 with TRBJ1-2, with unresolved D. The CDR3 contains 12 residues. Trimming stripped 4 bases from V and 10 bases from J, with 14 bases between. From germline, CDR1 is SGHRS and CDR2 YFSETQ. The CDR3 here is CASSPVWGNYTF. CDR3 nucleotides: TGCGCCAGCAGCCCAGTGTGGGGTAACTACACCTTC.

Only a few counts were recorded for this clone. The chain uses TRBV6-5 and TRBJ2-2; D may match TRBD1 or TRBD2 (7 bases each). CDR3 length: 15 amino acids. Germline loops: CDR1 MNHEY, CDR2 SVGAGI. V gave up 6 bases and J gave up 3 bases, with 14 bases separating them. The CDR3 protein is CASSQGGGYTGELFF. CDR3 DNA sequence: TGTGCCAGCAGCCAGGGGGGGGGTTACACCGGGGAGCTGTTTTTT.

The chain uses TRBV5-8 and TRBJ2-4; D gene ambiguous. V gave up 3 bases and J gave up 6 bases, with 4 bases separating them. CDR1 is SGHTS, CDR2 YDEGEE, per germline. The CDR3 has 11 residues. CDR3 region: CASSSSNIQYF. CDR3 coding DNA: TGTGCCAGCAGCTCATCAAACATTCAGTACTTC.

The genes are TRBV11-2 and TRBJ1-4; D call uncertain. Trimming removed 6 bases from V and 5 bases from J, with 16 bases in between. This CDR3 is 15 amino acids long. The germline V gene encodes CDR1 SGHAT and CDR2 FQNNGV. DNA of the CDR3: TGTGCCAGCAGTCCAGGCCCGATTCTGAATGAAAAACTGTTTTTT. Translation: CASSPGPILNEKLFF.

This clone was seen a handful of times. The CDR3 region has the DNA TGTGCCAGCTCACCACAGGGGAACGGCTACACCTTC. This translates into CASSPQGNGYTF. V gene TRBV18 combines with J gene TRBJ1-2; D is perhaps TRBD1 (5 bases). V was clipped by 1 base and J by 8 bases, with 8 bases between them. Germline V gives CDR1 KGHSH, CDR2 LQKENI. This CDR3 region has 12 residues.

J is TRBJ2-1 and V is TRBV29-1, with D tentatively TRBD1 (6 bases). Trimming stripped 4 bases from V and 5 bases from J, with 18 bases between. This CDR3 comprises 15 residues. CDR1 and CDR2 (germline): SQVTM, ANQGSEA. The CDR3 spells CSVVRGAGAHNEQFF. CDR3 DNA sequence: TGCAGCGTTGTTAGGGGAGCAGGGGCCCACAATGAGCAGTTCTTC.

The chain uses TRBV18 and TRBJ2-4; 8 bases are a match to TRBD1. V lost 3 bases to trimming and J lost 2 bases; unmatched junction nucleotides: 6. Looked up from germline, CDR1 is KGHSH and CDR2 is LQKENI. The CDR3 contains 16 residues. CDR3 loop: CASSPGTGVPKNIQYF. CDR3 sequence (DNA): TGTGCCAGCTCACCTGGGACAGGAGTCCCCAAAAACATTCAGTACTTC.

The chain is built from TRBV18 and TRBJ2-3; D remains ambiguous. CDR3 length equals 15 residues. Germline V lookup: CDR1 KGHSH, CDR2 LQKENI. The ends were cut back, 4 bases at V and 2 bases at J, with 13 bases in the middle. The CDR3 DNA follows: TGTGCCAGCTCACTAACACCCCCGGTCACAGATACGCAGTATTTT. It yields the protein CASSLTPPVTDTQYF. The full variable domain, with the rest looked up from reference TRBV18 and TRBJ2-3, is NAGVMQNPRHLVRRRGQEARLRCSPMKGHSHVYWYRQLPEEGLKFMVYLQKENIIDESGMPKERFSAEFPKEGPSILRIQQVVRGDSAAYFCASSLTPPVTDTQYFGPGTRLTVL.

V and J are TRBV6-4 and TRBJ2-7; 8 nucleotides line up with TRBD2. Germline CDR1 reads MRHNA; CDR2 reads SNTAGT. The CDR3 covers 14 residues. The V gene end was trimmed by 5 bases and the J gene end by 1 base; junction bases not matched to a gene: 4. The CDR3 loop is CASSRGGRSYEQYV. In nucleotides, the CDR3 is TGTGCCAGCAGTCGGGGGGGCCGTTCCTACGAGCAGTACGTC.

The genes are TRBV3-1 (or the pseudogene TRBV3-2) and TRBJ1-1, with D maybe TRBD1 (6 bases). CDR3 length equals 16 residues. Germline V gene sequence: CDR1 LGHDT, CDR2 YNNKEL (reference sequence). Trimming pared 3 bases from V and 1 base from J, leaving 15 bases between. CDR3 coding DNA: TGTGCCAGCAGCCAGCGCCCGGACAGCCCGAACACTGAAGCTTTCTTT. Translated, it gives CASSQRPDSPNTEAFF.

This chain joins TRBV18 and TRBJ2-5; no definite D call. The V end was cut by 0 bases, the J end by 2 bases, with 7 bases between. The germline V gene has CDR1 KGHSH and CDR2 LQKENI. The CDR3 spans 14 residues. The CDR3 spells CASSPPVVQETQYF. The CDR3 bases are TGTGCCAGCTCACCACCAGTAGTTCAAGAGACCCAGTACTTC.

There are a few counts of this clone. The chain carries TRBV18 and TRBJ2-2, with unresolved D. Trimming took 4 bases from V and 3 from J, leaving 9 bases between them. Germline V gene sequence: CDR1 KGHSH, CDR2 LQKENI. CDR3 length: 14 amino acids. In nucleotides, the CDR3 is TGTGCCAGCTCACTCCAGTTAGACACCGGGGAGCTGTTTTTT. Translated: CASSLQLDTGELFF.

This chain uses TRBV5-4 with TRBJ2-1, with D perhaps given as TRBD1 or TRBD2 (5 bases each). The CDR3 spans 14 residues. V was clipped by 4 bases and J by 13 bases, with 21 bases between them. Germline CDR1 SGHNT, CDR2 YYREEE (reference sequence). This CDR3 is CASSPGTSPFSQFF. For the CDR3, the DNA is TGTGCCAGCAGCCCGGGGACCAGTCCCTTCAGCCAGTTCTTC.

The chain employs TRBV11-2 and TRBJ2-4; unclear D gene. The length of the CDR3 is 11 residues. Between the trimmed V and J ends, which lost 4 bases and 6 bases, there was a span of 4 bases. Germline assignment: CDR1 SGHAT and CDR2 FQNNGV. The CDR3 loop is CASSSLNIQYF. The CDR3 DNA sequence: TGTGCCAGCAGCTCCCTAAACATTCAGTACTTC. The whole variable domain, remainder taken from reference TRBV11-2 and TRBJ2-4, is EAGVAQSPRYKIIEKRQSVAFWCNPISGHATLYWYQQILGQGPKLLIQFQNNGVVDDSQLPKDRFSAERLKGVDSTLKIQPAKLEDSAVYLCASSSLNIQYFGAGTRLSVL.

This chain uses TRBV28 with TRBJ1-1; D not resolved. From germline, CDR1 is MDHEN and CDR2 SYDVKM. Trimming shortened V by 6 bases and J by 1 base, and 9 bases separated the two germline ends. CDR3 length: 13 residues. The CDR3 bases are TGTGCCAGCAGCCAATCGGGGAACACTGAAGCTTTCTTT. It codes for CASSQSGNTEAFF.

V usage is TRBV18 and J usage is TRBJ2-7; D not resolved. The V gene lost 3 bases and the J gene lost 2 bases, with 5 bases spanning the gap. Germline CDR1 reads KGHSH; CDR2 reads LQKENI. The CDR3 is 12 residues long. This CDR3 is CASSPGPYEQYV. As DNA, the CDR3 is TGTGCCAGCTCACCGGGCCCCTACGAGCAGTACGTC.